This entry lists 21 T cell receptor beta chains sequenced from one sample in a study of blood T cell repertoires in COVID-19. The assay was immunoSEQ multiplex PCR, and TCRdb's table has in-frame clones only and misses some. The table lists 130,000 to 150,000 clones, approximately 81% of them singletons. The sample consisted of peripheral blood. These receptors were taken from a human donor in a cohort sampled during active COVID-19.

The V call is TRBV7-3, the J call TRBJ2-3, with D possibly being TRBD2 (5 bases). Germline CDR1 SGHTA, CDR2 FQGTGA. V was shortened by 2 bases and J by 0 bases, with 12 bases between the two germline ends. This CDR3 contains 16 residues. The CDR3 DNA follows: TGTGCCAGCAGCTTACAAAGCGGTTCTAGCACAGATACGCAGTATTTT. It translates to CASSLQSGSSTDTQYF.

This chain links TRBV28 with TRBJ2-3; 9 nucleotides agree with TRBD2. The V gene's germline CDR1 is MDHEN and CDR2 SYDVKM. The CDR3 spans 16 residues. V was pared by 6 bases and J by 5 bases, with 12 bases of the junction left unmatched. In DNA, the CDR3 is TGTGCCAGCAGGGCCTTTAGCGGGAGCGTTGGAGATACGCAGTATTTT. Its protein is CASRAFSGSVGDTQYF.

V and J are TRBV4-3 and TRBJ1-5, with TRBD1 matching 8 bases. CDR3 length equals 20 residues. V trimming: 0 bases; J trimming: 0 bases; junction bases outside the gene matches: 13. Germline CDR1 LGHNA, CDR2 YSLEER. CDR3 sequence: CASSQEFSGTGDFSNQPQHF. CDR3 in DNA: TGCGCCAGCAGCCAAGAATTTTCAGGGACAGGCGACTTTAGCAATCAGCCCCAGCATTTT.

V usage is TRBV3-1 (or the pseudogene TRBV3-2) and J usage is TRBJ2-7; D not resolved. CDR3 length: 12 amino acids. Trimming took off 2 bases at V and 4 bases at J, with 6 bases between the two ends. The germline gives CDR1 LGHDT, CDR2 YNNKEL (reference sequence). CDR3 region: CASSQNQYEQYF. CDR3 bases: TGTGCCAGCAGCCAAAATCAATACGAGCAGTACTTC.

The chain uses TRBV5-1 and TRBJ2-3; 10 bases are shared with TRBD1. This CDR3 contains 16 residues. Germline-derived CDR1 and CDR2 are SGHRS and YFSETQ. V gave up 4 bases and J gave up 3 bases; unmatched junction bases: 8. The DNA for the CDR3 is TGCGCCAGCAGCGTCTTGACAGGGGGCAGGACAGATACGCAGTATTTT. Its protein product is CASSVLTGGRTDTQYF.

In nucleotides, the CDR3 is TGTGCCAGCAGCCTAGCCCAGACCCAGTACTTC. Its translation is CASSLAQTQYF. V is TRBV14 and J is TRBJ2-5; D uncertain. CDR1 and CDR2 (germline): SGHDN, FVKESK. The length of the CDR3 is 11 residues. Trimming took 4 bases from V and 6 from J, leaving 6 bases between them.

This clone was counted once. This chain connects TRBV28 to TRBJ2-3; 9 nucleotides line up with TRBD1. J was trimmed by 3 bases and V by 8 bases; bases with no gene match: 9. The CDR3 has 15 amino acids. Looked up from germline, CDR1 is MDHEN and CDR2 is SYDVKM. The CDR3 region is CASGAPGQGTDTQYF. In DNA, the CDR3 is TGTGCCAGCGGAGCACCGGGACAGGGAACAGATACGCAGTATTTT.

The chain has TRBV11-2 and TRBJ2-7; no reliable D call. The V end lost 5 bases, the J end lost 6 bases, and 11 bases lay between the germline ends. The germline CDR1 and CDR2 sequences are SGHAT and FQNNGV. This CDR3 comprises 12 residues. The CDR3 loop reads CASSPTFAEQYF. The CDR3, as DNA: TGTGCCAGCAGCCCGACATTCGCCGAGCAGTACTTC.

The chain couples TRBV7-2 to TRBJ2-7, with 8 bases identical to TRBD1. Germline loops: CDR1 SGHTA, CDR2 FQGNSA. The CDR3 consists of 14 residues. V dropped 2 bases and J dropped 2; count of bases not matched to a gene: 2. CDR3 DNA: TGTGCCAGCAGCTTATTACAGGGGGCCTACGAGCAGTACTTC. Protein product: CASSLLQGAYEQYF.

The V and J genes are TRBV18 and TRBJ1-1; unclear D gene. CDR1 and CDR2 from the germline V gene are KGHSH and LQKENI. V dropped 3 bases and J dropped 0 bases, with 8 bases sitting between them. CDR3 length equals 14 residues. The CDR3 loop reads CASSPRGVNTEAFF. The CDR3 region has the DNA TGTGCCAGCTCACCGCGCGGGGTGAACACTGAAGCTTTCTTT. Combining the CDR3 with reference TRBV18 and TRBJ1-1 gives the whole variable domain NAGVMQNPRHLVRRRGQEARLRCSPMKGHSHVYWYRQLPEEGLKFMVYLQKENIIDESGMPKERFSAEFPKEGPSILRIQQVVRGDSAAYFCASSPRGVNTEAFFGQGTRLTVV.

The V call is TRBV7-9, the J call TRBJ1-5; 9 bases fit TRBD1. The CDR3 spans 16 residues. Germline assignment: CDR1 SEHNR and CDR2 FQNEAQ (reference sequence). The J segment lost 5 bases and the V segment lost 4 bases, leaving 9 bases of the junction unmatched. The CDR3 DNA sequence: TGTGCCAGCAGCTCTGGACAGGGGAGACCAGATCAGCCCCAGCATTTT. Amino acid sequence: CASSSGQGRPDQPQHF.

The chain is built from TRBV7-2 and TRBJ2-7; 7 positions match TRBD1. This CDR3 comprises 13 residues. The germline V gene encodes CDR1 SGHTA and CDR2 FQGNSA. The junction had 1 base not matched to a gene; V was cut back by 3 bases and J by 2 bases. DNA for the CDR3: TGTGCCAGCAGCTTGGGGACAGCCTACGAGCAGTACTTC. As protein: CASSLGTAYEQYF.

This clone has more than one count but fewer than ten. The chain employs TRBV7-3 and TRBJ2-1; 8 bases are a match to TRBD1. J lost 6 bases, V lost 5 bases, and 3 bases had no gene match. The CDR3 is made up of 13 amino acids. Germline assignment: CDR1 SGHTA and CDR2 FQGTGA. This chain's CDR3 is CASSLDRANEQFF. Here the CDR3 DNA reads TGTGCCAGCAGCCTGGACAGGGCCAATGAGCAGTTCTTC.

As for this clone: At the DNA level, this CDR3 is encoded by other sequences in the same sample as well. The CDR3 is CASSQQGYGYTF. The CDR3 DNA reads as TGTGCCAGCAGCCAACAGGGTTATGGCTACACCTTC. The V call is TRBV6-2 or TRBV6-3, the J call TRBJ1-2; the D gene is possibly TRBD1 (6 bases). The CDR3 has 12 amino acids. V was pared by 6 bases and J by 5 bases, with 10 bases between. Germline lookup yields CDR1 MNHEY and CDR2 SVGEGT.

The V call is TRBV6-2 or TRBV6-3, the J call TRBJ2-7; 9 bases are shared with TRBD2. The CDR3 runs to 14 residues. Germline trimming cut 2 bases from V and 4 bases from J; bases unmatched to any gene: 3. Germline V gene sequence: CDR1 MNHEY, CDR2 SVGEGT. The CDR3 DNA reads TGTGCCAGCAGTTACGACCTAGCGGGATACGAGCAGTACTTC. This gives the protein CASSYDLAGYEQYF.

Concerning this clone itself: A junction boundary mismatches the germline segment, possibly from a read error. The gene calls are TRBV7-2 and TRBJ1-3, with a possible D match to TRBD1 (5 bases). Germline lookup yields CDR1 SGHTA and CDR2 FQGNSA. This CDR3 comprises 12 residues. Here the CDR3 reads CASSLAQGAADF. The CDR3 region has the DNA TGTGCCAGCAGCTTAGCGCAAGGGGCAGCCGATTTT.

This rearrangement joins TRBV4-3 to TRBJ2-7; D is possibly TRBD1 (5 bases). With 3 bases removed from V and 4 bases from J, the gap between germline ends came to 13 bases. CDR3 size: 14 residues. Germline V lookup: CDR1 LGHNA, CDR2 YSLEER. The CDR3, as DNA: TGCGCCAGCAGCCAGAACTTTGACAGTTACGAGCAGTACTTC. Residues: CASSQNFDSYEQYF.

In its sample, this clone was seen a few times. CDR3 DNA sequence: TGTGCCAGCAGCGCCGACAGAGACACCGGGGAGCTGTTTTTT. It specifies CASSADRDTGELFF. V is TRBV9 and J is TRBJ2-2; tentative D call: TRBD1 (5 bases). The germline gives CDR1 SGDLS, CDR2 YYNGEE. With 3 bases removed from V and 3 bases from J, the gap between germline ends came to 9 bases. The CDR3 contains 14 residues. Full variable domain (rest looked up from reference TRBV9 and TRBJ2-2): DSGVTQTPKHLITATGQRVTLRCSPRSGDLSVYWYQQSLDQGLQFLIQYYNGEERAKGNILERFSAQQFPDLHSELNLSSLELGDSALYFCASSADRDTGELFFGEGSRLTVL.

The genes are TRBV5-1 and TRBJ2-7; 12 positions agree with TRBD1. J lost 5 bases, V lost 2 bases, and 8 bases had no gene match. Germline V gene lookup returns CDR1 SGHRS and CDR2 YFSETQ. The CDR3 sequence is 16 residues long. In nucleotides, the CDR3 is TGCGCCAGCAGCTTTTTCCGGGACAGGGGGCTTAACGAGCAGTACTTC. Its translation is CASSFFRDRGLNEQYF.

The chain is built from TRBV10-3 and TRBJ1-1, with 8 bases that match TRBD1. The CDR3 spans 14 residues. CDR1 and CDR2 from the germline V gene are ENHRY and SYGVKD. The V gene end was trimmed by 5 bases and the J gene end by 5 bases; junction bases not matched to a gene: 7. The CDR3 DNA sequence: TGTGCCATCAGTAAACAGGGGGAAAGAACTGAAGCTTTCTTT. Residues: CAISKQGERTEAFF.

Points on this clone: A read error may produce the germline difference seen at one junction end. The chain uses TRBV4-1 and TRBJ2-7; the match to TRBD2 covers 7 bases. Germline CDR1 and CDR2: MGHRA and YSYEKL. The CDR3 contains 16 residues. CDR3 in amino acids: CPSSRPGGLEARRQYF. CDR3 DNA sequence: TGCCCCAGCAGCCGACCGGGAGGACTAGAGGCTCGGAGGCAGTACTTC.